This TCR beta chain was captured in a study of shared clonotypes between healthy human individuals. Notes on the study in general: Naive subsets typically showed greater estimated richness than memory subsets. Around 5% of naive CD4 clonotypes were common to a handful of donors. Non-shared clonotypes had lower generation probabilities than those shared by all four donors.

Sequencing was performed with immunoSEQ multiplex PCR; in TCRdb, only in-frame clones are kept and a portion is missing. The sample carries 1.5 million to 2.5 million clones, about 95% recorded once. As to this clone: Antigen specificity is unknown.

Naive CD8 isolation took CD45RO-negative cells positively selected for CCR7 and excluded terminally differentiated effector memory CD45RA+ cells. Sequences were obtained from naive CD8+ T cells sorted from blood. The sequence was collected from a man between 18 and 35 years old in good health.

The chain's CDR3 is CASSQTFLEAFF. The CDR3 DNA reads as TGTGCCAGCAGCCAGACATTCCTCGAAGCTTTCTTT. The gene calls are TRBV27 and TRBJ1-1; D ambiguous. Looked up from germline, CDR1 is MNHEY and CDR2 is SMNVEV (reference sequence). This CDR3 has 12 amino acids. The V and J ends lost 6 bases and 8 bases respectively, with 13 bases between them.